These T cell receptor beta chains were read from a single sample in a study of human T cells and chemical hapten exposure. TCRdb reprocessed the RACE reads via MiXCR and lists one record per CDR3 protein. This table has approximately 33,000 distinct CDR3 sequences, about 7.2% appearing once. Sequences were obtained from whole blood. These receptors were collected from a human donor in good health. Some clones in this sample may be carry-over from other donors' samples. CDR3s include the opening cysteine and the closing phenylalanine or tryptophan. A D gene is named only where the DNA matches it firmly. Size is omitted from some rows. Given values are once, few, many or a class for expanded clones.

j_gene	d_gene	v_gene	abundance	CDR3aa	CDR3nt
TRBJ2-6	NA	TRBV10-3	few	CAINPGGANVLTF	TGTGCCATCAATCCGGGTGGGGCCAACGTCCTGACTTTC
TRBJ1-3	NA	TRBV20-1	many	CSARGAPGNTIYF	TGCAGTGCTAGAGGAGCCCCAGGAAACACCATATATTTT
TRBJ2-4	NA	TRBV19	many	CASSITGSDIQYF	TGTGCCAGTAGTATTACCGGGTCAGACATTCAGTACTTC
TRBJ1-1	NA	TRBV6-5	few	CASSYSPRNTEAFF	TGTGCCAGCAGTTACTCCCCCAGGAACACTGAAGCTTTCTTT
TRBJ1-2	NA	TRBV3-1	many	CASTQRYRAGDGYTF	TGTGCCAGCACCCAAAGGTACAGGGCCGGTGATGGCTACACCTTC
TRBJ2-5	NA	TRBV7-2	few	CASSAGRGGSTQETQYF	TGTGCCAGCAGCGCGGGGCGAGGGGGATCCACCCAAGAGACCCAGTACTTC
TRBJ2-7	NA	TRBV29-1	medium-sized	CSVDRGTGEQYF	TGCAGCGTTGATCGGGGTACGGGGGAGCAGTACTTC
TRBJ2-1	NA	TRBV7-2	NA	CASSITLPSYNEQFF	TGTGCCAGCAGCATTACCTTACCCTCCTACAATGAGCAGTTCTTC
TRBJ1-4	NA	TRBV6-5	NA	CASSQGQTLFF	TGTGCCAGCAGCCAAGGACAGACACTGTTTTTT
TRBJ2-1	TRBD2	TRBV5-6	many	CASSPGIGLVYNEQFF	TGTGCCAGCAGCCCCGGCATTGGACTAGTGTACAATGAGCAGTTCTTC
TRBJ1-1	TRBD1	TRBV28	NA	CASSLAPDREELDEAFF	TGTGCCAGCAGTTTAGCCCCGGACAGGGAGGAACTTGATGAAGCTTTCTTT
TRBJ1-5	TRBD1	TRBV12-3/TRBV12-4	few	CASSSDRDNQPQHF	TGTGCCAGCAGTTCGGACAGGGACAATCAGCCCCAGCATTTT
TRBJ2-1	NA	TRBV5-6	few	CASSPRDGYSNEQFF	TGTGCCAGCAGCCCCCGGGACGGATATTCCAATGAGCAGTTCTTC
TRBJ2-3	NA	TRBV7-9	many	CASSLGGPLTTDTQYF	TGTGCCAGCAGCTTAGGGGGGCCTCTCACCACAGATACGCAGTATTTT
TRBJ2-5	TRBD2	TRBV27	many	CASSYPFPSGNKETQYF	TGTGCCAGCAGTTACCCCTTCCCTAGCGGGAACAAAGAGACCCAGTACTTC
TRBJ2-1	TRBD2	TRBV7-2	NA	CASSFGLAGNNEQFF	TGTGCCAGCAGCTTCGGACTAGCGGGTAACAATGAGCAGTTCTTC
TRBJ2-1	TRBD2	TRBV3-1	many	CASSQGLAGHNEQFF	TGTGCCAGCAGCCAAGGACTAGCGGGACACAATGAGCAGTTCTTC
TRBJ2-1	NA	TRBV6-1	few	CASSERRPGDNEQFF	TGTGCCAGCAGTGAAAGAAGGCCGGGGGACAATGAGCAGTTCTTC
TRBJ2-1	TRBD2	TRBV27	many	CASSLSGAKRSYNEQFF	TGTGCCAGCAGTTTGAGCGGGGCAAAACGCTCCTACAATGAGCAGTTCTTC
TRBJ2-2	TRBD1	TRBV5-1	many	CASSWGQPGELFF	TGCGCCAGCAGTTGGGGACAGCCCGGGGAGCTGTTTTTT
TRBJ1-1	TRBD1	TRBV5-1	NA	CASSLKSTGQLNTEAFF	TGCGCCAGCAGCTTGAAAAGTACGGGACAGCTGAACACTGAAGCTTTCTTT
TRBJ2-2	TRBD1	TRBV7-9	few	CASSFWVTGAANTGELFF	TGTGCCAGCAGCTTTTGGGTGACAGGGGCCGCGAACACCGGGGAGCTGTTTTTT
TRBJ1-1	NA	TRBV29-1	many	CSVEITANTEAFF	TGCAGCGTTGAAATCACAGCGAACACTGAAGCTTTCTTT
TRBJ1-1	TRBD1	TRBV27	many	CASMAGQGGEAFF	TGTGCCAGCATGGCAGGACAGGGAGGTGAAGCTTTCTTT
TRBJ1-4	NA	TRBV20-1	NA	CSAPWGVQEKLFF	TGCAGTGCTCCCTGGGGGGTTCAAGAAAAACTGTTTTTT
TRBJ1-2	NA	TRBV10-2	few	CASSGISGATYGYTF	TGCGCCAGCAGTGGGATTTCGGGGGCGACTTATGGCTACACCTTC
TRBJ1-1	NA	TRBV7-2	many	CASSLGWQNTEAFF	TGTGCCAGCAGCTTAGGTTGGCAAAACACTGAAGCTTTCTTT
TRBJ2-5	NA	TRBV20-1	many	CSANVRETQYF	TGCAGTGCTAACGTGAGGGAGACCCAGTACTTC
TRBJ2-4	TRBD2	TRBV10-1	NA	CASSGDSRGGNIQYF	TGCGCCAGCAGTGGAGACTCCCGGGGGGGAAACATTCAGTACTTC
TRBJ1-2	NA	TRBV15	many	CATSRDLFAIQGGYTF	TGTGCCACCAGCAGAGATCTCTTTGCAATCCAAGGGGGCTACACCTTC
TRBJ1-1	NA	TRBV5-4	NA	CASSSTRGAGEAFF	TGTGCCAGCAGCTCGACCCGGGGGGCAGGTGAAGCTTTCTTT
TRBJ2-1	TRBD1	TRBV12-3/TRBV12-4	many	CASSRGTGNNYNEQFF	TGTGCCAGCAGCCGCGGGACAGGGAATAACTACAATGAGCAGTTCTTC
TRBJ1-2	NA	TRBV5-1	NA	CASRALVSDGYTF	TGCGCCAGCCGTGCCCTTGTGAGTGACGGCTACACCTTC
TRBJ1-1	NA	TRBV12-3/TRBV12-4	few	CASSSLSMGTEAFF	TGTGCCAGCAGTTCACTCTCGATGGGCACTGAAGCTTTCTTT
TRBJ1-4	TRBD1	TRBV20-1	NA	CSAERRDRANEKLFF	TGCAGTGCCGAAAGGCGGGACAGGGCGAATGAAAAACTGTTTTTT
TRBJ2-2	TRBD1	TRBV9	medium-sized	CASSAQGANTGELFF	TGTGCCAGCAGCGCACAGGGGGCAAACACCGGGGAGCTGTTTTTT
TRBJ1-1	TRBD1	TRBV14	few	CASSLRTGRWGTEAFF	TGTGCCAGCAGCCTTAGGACAGGCCGGTGGGGTACTGAAGCTTTCTTT
TRBJ2-1	TRBD2	TRBV12-3/TRBV12-4	many	CASSSWGSGGGEQFF	TGTGCCAGCAGTTCCTGGGGTAGCGGGGGTGGTGAGCAGTTCTTC
TRBJ2-1	TRBD1	TRBV12-3/TRBV12-4	few	CASGRLPGQGTGLGQFF	TGTGCCAGCGGACGTCTTCCGGGACAGGGGACCGGGTTGGGGCAGTTCTTC
TRBJ2-1	NA	TRBV7-2	many	CASSLVLDNEQFF	TGTGCCAGCAGCTTAGTACTAGACAATGAGCAGTTCTTC
TRBJ1-2	TRBD1	TRBV2	few	CASKSTGVSGYTF	TGTGCCAGCAAGTCGACAGGGGTTAGTGGCTACACCTTC
TRBJ2-3	TRBD1	TRBV20-1	many	CSARNSGQGTDTQYF	TGCAGTGCTAGGAACTCGGGACAGGGGACAGATACGCAGTATTTT
TRBJ1-2	NA	TRBV2	NA	CASSVGHTSNYGYTF	TGTGCCAGCAGTGTTGGGCATACATCTAACTATGGCTACACCTTC
TRBJ1-1	TRBD1	TRBV29-1	large	CSVEDLGTGDTEAFF	TGCAGCGTTGAAGATTTGGGGACAGGGGACACTGAAGCTTTCTTT
TRBJ2-1	TRBD2	TRBV5-1	many	CASSFPGLAGGENSYNEQFF	TGCGCCAGCAGCTTTCCAGGACTAGCGGGAGGAGAGAATTCCTACAATGAGCAGTTCTTC
TRBJ2-1	TRBD2	TRBV30	few	CACHGLVTLSEQFF	TGTGCCTGTCATGGACTAGTGACCCTTAGTGAGCAGTTCTTC
TRBJ1-1	NA	TRBV11-2	NA	CASSFSSNEAFF	TGTGCCAGCAGCTTTAGTAGTAATGAAGCTTTCTTT